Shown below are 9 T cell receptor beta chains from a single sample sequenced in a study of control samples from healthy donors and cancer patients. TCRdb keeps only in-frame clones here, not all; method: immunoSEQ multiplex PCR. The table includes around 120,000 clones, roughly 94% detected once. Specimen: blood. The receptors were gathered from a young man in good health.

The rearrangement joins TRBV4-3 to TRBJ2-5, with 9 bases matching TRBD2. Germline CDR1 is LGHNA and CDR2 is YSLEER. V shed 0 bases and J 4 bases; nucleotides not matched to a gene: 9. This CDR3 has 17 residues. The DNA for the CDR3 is TGCGCCAGCAGCCAAGATCTCCCTAGCGGGGTGTCAGAGACCCAGTACTTC. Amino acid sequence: CASSQDLPSGVSETQYF.

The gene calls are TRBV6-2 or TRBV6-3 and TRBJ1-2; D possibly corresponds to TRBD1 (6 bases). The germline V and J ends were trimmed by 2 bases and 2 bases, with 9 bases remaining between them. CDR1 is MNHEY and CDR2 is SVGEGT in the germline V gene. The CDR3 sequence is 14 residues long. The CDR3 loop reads CASSYDRNNYGYTF. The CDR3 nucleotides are TGTGCCAGCAGTTACGACAGGAACAACTATGGCTACACCTTC.

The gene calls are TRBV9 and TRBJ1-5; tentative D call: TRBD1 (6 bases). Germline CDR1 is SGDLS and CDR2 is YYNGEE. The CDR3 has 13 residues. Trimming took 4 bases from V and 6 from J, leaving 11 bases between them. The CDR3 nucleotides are TGTGCCAGCAGCCCGGAGGGGGGTCAGCCCCAGCATTTT. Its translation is CASSPEGGQPQHF.

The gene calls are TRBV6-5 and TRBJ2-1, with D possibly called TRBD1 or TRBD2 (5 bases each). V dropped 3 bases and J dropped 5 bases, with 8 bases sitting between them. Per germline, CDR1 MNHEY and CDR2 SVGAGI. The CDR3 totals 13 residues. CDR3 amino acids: CASSYRGDNEQFF. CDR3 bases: TGTGCCAGCAGTTATCGAGGGGACAATGAGCAGTTCTTC.

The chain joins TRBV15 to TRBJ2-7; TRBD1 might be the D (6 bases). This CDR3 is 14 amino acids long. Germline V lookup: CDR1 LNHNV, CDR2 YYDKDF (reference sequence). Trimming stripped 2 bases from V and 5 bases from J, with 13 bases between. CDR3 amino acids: CATSRSGEAHEQYF. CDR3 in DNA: TGTGCCACCAGCAGATCAGGGGAAGCCCACGAGCAGTACTTC.

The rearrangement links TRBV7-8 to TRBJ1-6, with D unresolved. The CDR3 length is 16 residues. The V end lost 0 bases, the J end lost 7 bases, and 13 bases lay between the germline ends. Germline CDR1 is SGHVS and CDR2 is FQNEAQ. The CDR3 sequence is CASSLAQPAGNSPLHF. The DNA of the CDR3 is TGTGCCAGCAGCTTAGCCCAGCCCGCGGGAAATTCACCCCTCCACTTT.

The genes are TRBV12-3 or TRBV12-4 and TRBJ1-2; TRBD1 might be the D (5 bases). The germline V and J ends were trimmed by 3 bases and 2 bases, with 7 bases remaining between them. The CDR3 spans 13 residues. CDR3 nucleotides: TGTGCCAGCAGTTTCGCAGGGAACTATGGCTACACCTTC. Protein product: CASSFAGNYGYTF.

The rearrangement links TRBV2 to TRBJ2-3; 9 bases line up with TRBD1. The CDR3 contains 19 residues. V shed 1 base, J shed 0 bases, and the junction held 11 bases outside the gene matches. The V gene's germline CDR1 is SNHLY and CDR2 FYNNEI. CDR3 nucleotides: TGTGCCAGCAGTGAAGTCGGACAGGGGAGTTTCCGCAGCACAGATACGCAGTATTTT. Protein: CASSEVGQGSFRSTDTQYF.

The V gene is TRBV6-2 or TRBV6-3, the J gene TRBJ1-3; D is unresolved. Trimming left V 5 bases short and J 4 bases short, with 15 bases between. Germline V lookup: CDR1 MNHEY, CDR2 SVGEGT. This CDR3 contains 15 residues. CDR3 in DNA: TGTGCCAGCAGTGACCAGGACTCGGCAGGAAACACCATATATTTT. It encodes CASSDQDSAGNTIYF.